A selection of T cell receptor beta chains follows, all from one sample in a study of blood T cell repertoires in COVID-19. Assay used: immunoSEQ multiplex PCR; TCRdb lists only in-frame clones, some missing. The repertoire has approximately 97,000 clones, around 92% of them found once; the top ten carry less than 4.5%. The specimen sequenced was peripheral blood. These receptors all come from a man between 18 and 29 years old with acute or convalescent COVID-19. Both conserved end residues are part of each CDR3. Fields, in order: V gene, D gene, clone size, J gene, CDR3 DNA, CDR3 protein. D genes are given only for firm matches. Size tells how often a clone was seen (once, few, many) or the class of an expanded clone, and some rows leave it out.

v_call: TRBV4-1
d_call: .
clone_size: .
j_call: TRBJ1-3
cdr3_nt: TGCGCCAGCAGCCAAGAAGATTCGACAGTCTCTGGAAACACCATATATTTT
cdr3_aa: CASSQEDSTVSGNTIYF

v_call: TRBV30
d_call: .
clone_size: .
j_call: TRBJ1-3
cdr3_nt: TGTGCCTGCTATGACCCGCATACAGCTGGAAACACCATATATTTT
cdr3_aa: CACYDPHTAGNTIYF

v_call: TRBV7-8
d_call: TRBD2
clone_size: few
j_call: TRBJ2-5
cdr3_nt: TGTGCCAGCAGCTCGGGACTAGCGGGAGTACGCCTCCAAGAGACCCAGTACTTC
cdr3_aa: CASSSGLAGVRLQETQYF

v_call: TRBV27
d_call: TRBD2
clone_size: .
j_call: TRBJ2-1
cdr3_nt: TGTGCCAGTGCATCCGGGGGGATGAGCTCCTACAATGAGCAGTTCTTC
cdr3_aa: CASASGGMSSYNEQFF

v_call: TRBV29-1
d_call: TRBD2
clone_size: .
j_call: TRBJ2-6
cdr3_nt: TGCAGCGTCGCCCTAGCGGGGTTCTCTGGGGCCAACGTCCTGACTTTC
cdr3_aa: CSVALAGFSGANVLTF

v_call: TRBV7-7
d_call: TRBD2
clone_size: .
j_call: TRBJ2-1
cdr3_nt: TGTGCCAGCAGCTCCTTGGGACTAGCGGGAGGAGAGCAGTTCTTC
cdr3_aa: CASSSLGLAGGEQFF

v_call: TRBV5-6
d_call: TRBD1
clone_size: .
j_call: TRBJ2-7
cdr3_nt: TGTGCCAGCAGCTTGGGGCAGGGGGCGTACGAGCAGTACTTC
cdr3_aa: CASSLGQGAYEQYF

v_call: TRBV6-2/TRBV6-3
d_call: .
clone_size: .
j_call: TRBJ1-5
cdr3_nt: TGTGCCAGCAGTTCCGGTCTGAGGGCAGGCAATCAGCCCCAGCATTTT
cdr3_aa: CASSSGLRAGNQPQHF

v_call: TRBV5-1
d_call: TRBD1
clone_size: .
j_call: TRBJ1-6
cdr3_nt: TGCGCCAGCAGCTTGGCCGGGACAGGGAATTCACCCCTCCACTTT
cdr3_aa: CASSLAGTGNSPLHF

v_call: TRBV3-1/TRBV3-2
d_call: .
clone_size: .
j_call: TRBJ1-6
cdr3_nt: TGTGCCAGCAGCCAAGATGAGACACCCCTCCACTTT
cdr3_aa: CASSQDETPLHF